This T cell receptor beta chain stems from a study of T-cell memory formation after mild COVID-19 (dated by TCRdb to 2020 to 2022). Context from the whole study: TCR sequence clusters from the two donors were largely donor specific. Longitudinal TCRalpha and TCRbeta repertoire sequencing tracked T-cell clones expanding and contracting after mild COVID-19 in two donors. The cohort comprised two young, previously healthy adult volunteers, one female and one male.

PBMCs were isolated by Ficoll-Paque density gradient centrifugation. Overall study outcomes, separate from this receptor: The second-wave clones that peaked on day 37 were not confirmed to be SARS-CoV-2 specific. The detection of some responding clones in pre-infection memory suggests that pre-existing cross-reactive memory T cells joined the SARS-CoV-2 response. Contracting CD4+ clones were located mainly in the CM and EM memory subsets, whereas CD8+ clones were found to be enriched in EMRA. Clones contracting from day 15 to 85 had balanced CD4/CD8 phenotypes, while a second wave expanding from day 15 to 37 was biased towards CD4+. The study included only a couple of mild cases, and larger cohorts that include severe cases with pre-infection samples were judged to be necessary.

Sequencing took place on an Illumina NovaSeq 6000. TCRalpha and TCRbeta cDNA libraries were built by 5'RACE with constant-segment primers, adding sample barcodes and unique molecular identifiers. Trizol reagent was used to extract RNA from every sample. Library amplification was performed in two PCR steps, and a second sample barcode and Illumina TruSeq adapters were introduced in the second step. Sequencing of libraries was performed on an Illumina NovaSeq with 2 x 150 bp paired-end reads. Turning to the authors' computational methods: Reads were demultiplexed and collapsed into UMI-guided consensus sequences with migec v1.2.7. Using mixcr v2.1.11, the UMI consensuses were aligned to TRA and TRB V and J templates and assembled into clonotypes. Clonotypes were classified as expanded or contracted when called significant by both edgeR and NoisET, with noise models trained on biological replicates. edgeR calls used a false discovery rate-adjusted p below 0.01 and a log2 fold-change threshold of 1. As an exploratory analysis of dynamics, max-normalized trajectories of the 1000 most abundant clonotypes were examined with PCA combined with hierarchical clustering. Each responding clone was given a CD4 or CD8 phenotype based on the CD4+ and CD8+ repertoires, which had been sequenced separately. Using fastp at Q25 and MiXCR, TCRdb reprocessed the public reads and kept productive beta chains. Rows with a matching CDR3 protein are joined into one entry that keeps the most common DNA and genes. None of the V and J calls come from the authors' own analysis; TCRdb made them. This sample comprises 170,000 or so distinct CDR3 sequences, about 20% of them detected only once. More than 20% of the sample is held by the ten biggest clonotypes.

There are 15 amino acids in the CDR3, from cysteine to phenylalanine inclusive. This entry keeps only the CDR3 DNA: 45 bases, framed from base 1. V is cut by 0 bases and J by 3 bases, and the space between the germline ends is 9 bases. According to the germline V gene, CDR1 reads KGHSH and CDR2 reads LQKENI. Points on this clonotype: This receptor's antigen is unknown. Nothing much larger sits one base from this clone, and base qualities are not available.

Sequencing used PBMCs or a T cell subset sorted from them (not recorded which). The source is an adult woman who had mild COVID-19 (a few samples of this study predate the infection). The sample titles of this study are shuffled in the database, so cell type and time point are left out; the donor was told from shared clones. The chain is made from TRBV18 and TRBJ1-5; a weak D assignment points to TRBD1 (5 bases agree). The CDR3 amino acid sequence is: CASSPPDSHNQPQHF. The DNA is TGTGCCAGCTCACCACCAGACAGTCACAATCAGCCCCAGCATTTT.